This T cell receptor beta chain came from a study of blood T cell repertoires in COVID-19. Study as a whole: Sites in the United States, Italy and Spain provided acute and convalescent COVID-19 samples.

The table came from immunoSEQ multiplex PCR; TCRdb's copy has only in-frame clones and leaves some out. The top ten clones hold 40% to 50% of a sample with about 76,000 clones, approximately 83% of them seen once. This CDR3 has 15 residues. Trimming at V came to 1 base and at J to 3 bases, leaving 7 bases not matched to a gene. CDR1 is SGHKS and CDR2 is YYEKEE in the germline V gene (reference sequence). This TCR was sampled from a man at least 80 years old with acute or convalescent COVID-19. The J gene is TRBJ2-7, the V gene TRBV5-5, with 7 bases matching TRBD2. Sequences were obtained from peripheral blood. The CDR3 protein is CASSLSLAEFYEQYF. CDR3 DNA: TGTGCCAGCAGCTTGTCTCTAGCGGAGTTCTACGAGCAGTACTTC.